The clone carrying this TCR beta chain was detected many times. Unique molecular identifiers were used in preparing the TCRbeta library. MiXCR, run by TCRdb on the PCR reads, gives a single entry per CDR3 protein. The repertoire holds fewer than 700,000 distinct CDR3 sequences, with 10% to 15% as singletons. The sample belongs to a study of T-cell reconstitution after alpha-beta-depleted transplantation in children. The CDR3 is 17 residues long. V was pared by 5 bases and J by 3 bases, with 14 bases of the junction left unmatched. Germline V gene data show CDR1 as MDHEN and CDR2 as SYDVKM. The genes are TRBV28 and TRBJ2-7; 9 nucleotides match TRBD1. Sample: PBMCs, mostly from graft donor cells, taken 360 days after TCRalphabeta/CD19-depleted stem cell transplant. The TCR sequence derives from a male patient younger than 18 who had a stem cell transplant for acute myeloid leukemia, so the T cells may come from the graft donor. The DNA of the CDR3 is TGTGCCAGCAGTCTTAGCCCCGGGACAGGGTACGGCTACGAGCAGTACTTC. Its protein product is CASSLSPGTGYGYEQYF.